This T cell receptor beta chain was sequenced in a study of identical twins. Notes on the study in general: Alpha sequences out of frame and shared by twins had excess low generation probability. There was more out-of-frame TCR alpha sharing in monozygotic twins than models estimated.

Per germline, CDR1 SGDLS and CDR2 YYNGEE. The J segment lost 0 bases and the V segment lost 4 bases, leaving 7 bases of the junction unmatched. The CDR3 is 16 amino acids. The table lists this clonotype with a few counts. Its antigen is undetermined. TCRdb reanalysed the 5' RACE reads using MiXCR and keeps one entry per CDR3 protein. The data contain approximately 1.8 million distinct CDR3 sequences, roughly a third of them singletons. The sequence was obtained from a newborn girl in good health. The chain combines TRBV9 with TRBJ2-3; 8 bases line up with TRBD2. Sequenced input: cord blood. The CDR3 coding sequence is TGTGCCAGCAGCCCTTGGACTAGCCCTAGCACAGATACGCAGTATTTT. It specifies CASSPWTSPSTDTQYF.